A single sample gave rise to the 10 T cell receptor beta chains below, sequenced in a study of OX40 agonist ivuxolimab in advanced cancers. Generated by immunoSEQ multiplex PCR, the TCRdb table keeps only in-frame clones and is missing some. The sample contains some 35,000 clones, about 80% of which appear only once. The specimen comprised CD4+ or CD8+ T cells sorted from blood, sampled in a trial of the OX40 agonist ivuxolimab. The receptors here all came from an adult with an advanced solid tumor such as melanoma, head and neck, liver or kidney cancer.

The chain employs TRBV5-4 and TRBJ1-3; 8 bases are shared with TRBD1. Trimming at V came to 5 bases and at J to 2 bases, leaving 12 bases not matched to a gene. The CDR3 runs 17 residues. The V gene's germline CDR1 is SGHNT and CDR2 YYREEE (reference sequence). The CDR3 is CASSQGSDRVTGNTIYF. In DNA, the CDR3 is TGTGCCAGCAGTCAAGGGTCGGACAGGGTGACTGGAAACACCATATATTTT.

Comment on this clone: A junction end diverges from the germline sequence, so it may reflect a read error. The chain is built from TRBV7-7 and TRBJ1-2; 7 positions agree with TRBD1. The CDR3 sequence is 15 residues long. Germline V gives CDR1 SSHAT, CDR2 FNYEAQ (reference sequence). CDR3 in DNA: TGTGCTAGCAGCCGGGGACAGCCGGGAAACTATGGCTACACCTTC. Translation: CASSRGQPGNYGYTF.

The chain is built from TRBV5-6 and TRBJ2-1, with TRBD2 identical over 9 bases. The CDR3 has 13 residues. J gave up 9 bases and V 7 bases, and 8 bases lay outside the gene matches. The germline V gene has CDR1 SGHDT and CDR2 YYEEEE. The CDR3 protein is CASAGGLGIEQFF. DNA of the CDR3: TGTGCCAGCGCGGGAGGGCTGGGGATTGAGCAGTTCTTC.

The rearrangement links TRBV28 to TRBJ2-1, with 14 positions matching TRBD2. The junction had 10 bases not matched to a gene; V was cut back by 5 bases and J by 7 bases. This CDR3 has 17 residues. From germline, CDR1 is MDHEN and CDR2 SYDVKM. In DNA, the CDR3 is TGTGCCAGCAGTCCCGGGGGGACTAGCGGGAGAAGGAATGAGCAGTTCTTC. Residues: CASSPGGTSGRRNEQFF.

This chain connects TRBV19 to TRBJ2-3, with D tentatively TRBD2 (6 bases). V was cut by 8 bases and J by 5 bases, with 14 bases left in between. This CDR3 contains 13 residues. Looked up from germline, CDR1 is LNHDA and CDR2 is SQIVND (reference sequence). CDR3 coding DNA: TGTGCCAGTGGAATCGCTAGCGAAGATACGCAGTATTTT. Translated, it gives CASGIASEDTQYF.

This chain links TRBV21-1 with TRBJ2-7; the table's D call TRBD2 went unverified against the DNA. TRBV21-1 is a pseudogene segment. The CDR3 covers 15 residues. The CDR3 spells CASSKRKVGEGEQYF. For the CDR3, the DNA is TGTGCCAGCAGCAAAAGAAAGGTGGGAGAGGGCGAGCAGTACTTC.

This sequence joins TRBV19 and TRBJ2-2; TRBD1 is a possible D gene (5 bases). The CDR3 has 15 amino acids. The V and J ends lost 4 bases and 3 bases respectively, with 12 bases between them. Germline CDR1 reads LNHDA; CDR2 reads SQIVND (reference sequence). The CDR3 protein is CASSRRQPYTGELFF. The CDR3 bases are TGTGCCAGTAGTAGGAGACAGCCATACACCGGGGAGCTGTTTTTT. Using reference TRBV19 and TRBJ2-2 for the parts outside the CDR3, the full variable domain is DGGITQSPKYLFRKEGQNVTLSCEQNLNHDAMYWYRQDPGQGLRLIYYSQIVNDFQKGDIAEGYSVSREKKESFPLTVTSAQKNPTAFYLCASSRRQPYTGELFFGEGSRLTVL.

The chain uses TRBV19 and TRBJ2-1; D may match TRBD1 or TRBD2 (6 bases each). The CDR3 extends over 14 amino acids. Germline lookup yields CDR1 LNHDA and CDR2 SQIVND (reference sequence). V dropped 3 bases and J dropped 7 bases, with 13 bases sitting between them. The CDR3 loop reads CASSMAGTRNEQFF. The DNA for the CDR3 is TGTGCCAGTAGTATGGCGGGGACAAGGAATGAGCAGTTCTTC.

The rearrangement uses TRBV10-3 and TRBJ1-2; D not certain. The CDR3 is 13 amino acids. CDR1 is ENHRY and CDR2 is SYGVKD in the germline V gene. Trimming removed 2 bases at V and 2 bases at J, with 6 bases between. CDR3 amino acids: CAISENSNYGYTF. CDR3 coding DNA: TGTGCCATCAGTGAGAACAGCAACTATGGCTACACCTTC.

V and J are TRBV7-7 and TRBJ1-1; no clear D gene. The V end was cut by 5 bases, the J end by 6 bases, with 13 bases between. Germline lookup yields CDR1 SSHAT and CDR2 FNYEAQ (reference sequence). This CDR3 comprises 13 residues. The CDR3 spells CASSPHLGSEAFF. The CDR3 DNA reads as TGTGCCAGCAGCCCGCACCTAGGATCTGAAGCTTTCTTT.